Sequencing of this T cell receptor (beta chain) was carried out in a study of blood T cell repertoires in COVID-19. Study context: Recovered participants had two consecutive negative NP/OP PCR tests, healthcare professional clearance, or symptom resolution. Sample material is recorded as cDNA or gDNA derived from T cells, B-cell-depleted T cells, or PBMCs.

This clone was observed a handful of times. Participants spanned ages 18 to 89 years and resided in around 25 US areas. Under the authors' procedure: Amplification from reference gene primers served as the basis for estimated nucleated cell counts. The table came from immunoSEQ multiplex PCR; TCRdb's copy has only in-frame clones and leaves some out. The D gene and trimming were derived from the DNA, and the V and J assignments and clone size from that table. The repertoire holds over 130,000 clones, with approximately 84% as singletons. This sequence was found in a man in his fifties or sixties in a cohort exposed to, infected with or recovered from COVID-19 (not recorded which). The sample comprised PBMCs or T cells enriched from blood (not recorded which).

CDR3 amino acids: CASHRGLGETQYF. The DNA of the CDR3 is TGTGCCAGCCACAGGGGGCTCGGGGAGACCCAGTACTTC. The genes are TRBV2 and TRBJ2-5; the match to TRBD1 covers 9 bases. The CDR3 runs 13 residues. The germline V gene has CDR1 SNHLY and CDR2 FYNNEI. V shed 8 bases, J shed 5 bases, and the junction held 6 bases outside the gene matches.